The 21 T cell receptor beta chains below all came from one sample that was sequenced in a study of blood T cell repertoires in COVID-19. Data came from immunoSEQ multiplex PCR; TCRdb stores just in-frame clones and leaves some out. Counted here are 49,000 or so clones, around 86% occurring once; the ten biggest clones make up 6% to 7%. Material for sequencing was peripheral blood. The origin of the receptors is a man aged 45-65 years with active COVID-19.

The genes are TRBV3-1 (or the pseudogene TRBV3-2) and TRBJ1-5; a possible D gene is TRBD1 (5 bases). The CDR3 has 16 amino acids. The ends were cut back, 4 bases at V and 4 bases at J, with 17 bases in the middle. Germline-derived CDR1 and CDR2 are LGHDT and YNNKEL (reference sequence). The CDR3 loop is CASSLTGGAGNQPQHF. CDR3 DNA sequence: TGTGCCAGCAGCCTCACGGGAGGGGCGGGGAATCAGCCCCAGCATTTT.

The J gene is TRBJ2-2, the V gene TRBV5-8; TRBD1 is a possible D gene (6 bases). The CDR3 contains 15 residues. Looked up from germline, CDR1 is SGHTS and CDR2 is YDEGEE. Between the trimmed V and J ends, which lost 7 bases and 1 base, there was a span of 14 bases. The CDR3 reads CASQLKGVNTGELFF. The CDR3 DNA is TGTGCCAGCCAGCTAAAGGGGGTGAACACCGGGGAGCTGTTTTTT. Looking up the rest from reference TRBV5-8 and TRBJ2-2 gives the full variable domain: EAGVTQSPTHLIKTRGQQATLRCSPISGHTSVYWYQQALGLGLQFLLWYDEGEERNRGNFPPRFSGRQFPNYSSELNVNALELEDSALYLCASQLKGVNTGELFFGEGSRLTVL.

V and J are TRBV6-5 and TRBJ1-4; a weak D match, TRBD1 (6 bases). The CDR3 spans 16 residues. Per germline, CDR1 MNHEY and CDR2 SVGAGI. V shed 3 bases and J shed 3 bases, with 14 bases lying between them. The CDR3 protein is CASSYTGYLANEKLFF. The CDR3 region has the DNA TGTGCCAGCAGTTATACAGGGTACTTGGCTAATGAAAAACTGTTTTTT.

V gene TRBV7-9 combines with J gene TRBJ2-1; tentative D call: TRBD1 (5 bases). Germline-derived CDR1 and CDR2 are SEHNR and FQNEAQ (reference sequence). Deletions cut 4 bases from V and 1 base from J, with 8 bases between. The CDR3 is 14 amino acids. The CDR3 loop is CASSSRQSYNEQFF. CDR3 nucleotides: TGTGCCAGCAGCTCGCGACAGTCCTACAATGAGCAGTTCTTC. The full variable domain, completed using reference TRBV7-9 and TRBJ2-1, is DTGVSQNPRHKITKRGQNVTFRCDPISEHNRLYWYRQTLGQGPEFLTYFQNEAQLEKSRLLSDRFSAERPKGSFSTLEIQRTEQGDSAMYLCASSSRQSYNEQFFGPGTRLTVL.

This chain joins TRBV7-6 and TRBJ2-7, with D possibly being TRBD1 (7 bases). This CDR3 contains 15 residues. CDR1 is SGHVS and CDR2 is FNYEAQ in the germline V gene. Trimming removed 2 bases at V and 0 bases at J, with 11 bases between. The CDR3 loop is CASSLRRGHSYEQYF. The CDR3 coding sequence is TGTGCCAGCAGCTTAAGGAGGGGGCACTCCTACGAGCAGTACTTC.

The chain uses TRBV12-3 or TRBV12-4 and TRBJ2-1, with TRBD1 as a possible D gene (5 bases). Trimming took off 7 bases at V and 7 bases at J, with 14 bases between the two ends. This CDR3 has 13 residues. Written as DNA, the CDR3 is TGTGCCAGCAAGGGGCCGACTGCAAATGAGCAGTTCTTC. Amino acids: CASKGPTANEQFF.

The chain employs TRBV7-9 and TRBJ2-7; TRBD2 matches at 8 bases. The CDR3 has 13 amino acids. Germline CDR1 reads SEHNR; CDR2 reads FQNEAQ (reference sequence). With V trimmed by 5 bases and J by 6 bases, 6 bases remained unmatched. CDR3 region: CASSLGRAPEQYF. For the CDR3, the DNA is TGTGCCAGCAGCCTCGGGAGGGCCCCCGAGCAGTACTTC.

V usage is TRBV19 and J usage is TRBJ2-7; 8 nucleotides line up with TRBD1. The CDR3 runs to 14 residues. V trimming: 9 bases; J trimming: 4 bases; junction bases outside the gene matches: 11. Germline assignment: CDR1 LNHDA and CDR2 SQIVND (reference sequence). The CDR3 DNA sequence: TGTGCCAGCCAAGGACAGGGAGGCGCATACGAGCAGTACTTC. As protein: CASQGQGGAYEQYF.

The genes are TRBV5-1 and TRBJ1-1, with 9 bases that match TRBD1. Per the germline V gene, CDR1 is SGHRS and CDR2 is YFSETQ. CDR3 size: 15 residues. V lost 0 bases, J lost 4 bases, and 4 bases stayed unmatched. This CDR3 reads CASSLAQTGGTEAFF. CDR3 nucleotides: TGCGCCAGCAGCTTGGCCCAGACAGGGGGCACTGAAGCTTTCTTT.

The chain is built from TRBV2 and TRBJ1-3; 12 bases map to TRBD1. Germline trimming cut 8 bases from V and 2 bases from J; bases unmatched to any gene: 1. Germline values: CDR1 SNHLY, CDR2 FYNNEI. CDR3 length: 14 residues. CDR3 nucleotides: TGTGCCAGCCGGGACAGGGGGCCTGGAAACACCATATATTTT. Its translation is CASRDRGPGNTIYF.

The chain's CDR3 is CAWSPGQTGNTIYF. DNA for the CDR3: TGTGCCTGGAGTCCGGGACAGACTGGAAACACCATATATTTT. V and J are TRBV30 and TRBJ1-3; 7 bases match TRBD1. Germline assignment: CDR1 GTSNPN and CDR2 SVGIG (reference sequence). V dropped 2 bases and J dropped 2; count of bases not matched to a gene: 3. This CDR3 has 14 residues.

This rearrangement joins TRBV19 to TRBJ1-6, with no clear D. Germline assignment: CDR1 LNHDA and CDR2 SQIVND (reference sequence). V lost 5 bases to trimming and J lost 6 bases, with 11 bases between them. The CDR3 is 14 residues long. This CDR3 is CASSPIGGNSPLHF. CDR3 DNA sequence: TGTGCCAGTAGTCCTATCGGTGGTAATTCACCCCTCCACTTT.

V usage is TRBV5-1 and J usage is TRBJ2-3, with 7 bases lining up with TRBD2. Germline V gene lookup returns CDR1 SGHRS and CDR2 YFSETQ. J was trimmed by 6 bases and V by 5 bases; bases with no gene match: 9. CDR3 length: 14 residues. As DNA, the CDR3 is TGCGCCAGCAGTTCATGGCGGGGAGGGGATACGCAGTATTTT. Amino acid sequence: CASSSWRGGDTQYF.

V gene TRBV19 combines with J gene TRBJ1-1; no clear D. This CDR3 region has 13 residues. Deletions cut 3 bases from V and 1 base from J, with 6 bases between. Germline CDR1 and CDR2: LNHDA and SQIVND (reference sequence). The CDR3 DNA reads TGTGCCAGTAGTATGGGCAGGAACACTGAAGCTTTCTTT. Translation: CASSMGRNTEAFF. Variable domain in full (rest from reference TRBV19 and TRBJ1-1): DGGITQSPKYLFRKEGQNVTLSCEQNLNHDAMYWYRQDPGQGLRLIYYSQIVNDFQKGDIAEGYSVSREKKESFPLTVTSAQKNPTAFYLCASSMGRNTEAFFGQGTRLTVV.

DNA for the CDR3: TGCGCCAGCAGCCCAGGGGCCAGCTCCTACAATGAGCAGTTCTTC. This translates into CASSPGASSYNEQFF. The chain links TRBV4-1 to TRBJ2-1, with D maybe TRBD1 (6 bases). CDR1 MGHRA and CDR2 YSYEKL come from the germline V gene. The CDR3 spans 15 residues. Trimming pared 4 bases from V and 0 bases from J, leaving 10 bases between.

The CDR3 sequence is CASSPTTGASYNEQFF. The DNA of the CDR3 is TGTGCCAGCTCACCTACGACAGGGGCCTCCTACAATGAGCAGTTCTTC. The chain is built from TRBV18 and TRBJ2-1; 8 bases fit TRBD1. V trimming: 3 bases; J trimming: 0 bases; junction bases outside the gene matches: 4. This CDR3 has 16 residues. In germline, CDR1 is KGHSH, CDR2 LQKENI. Variable domain in full (rest from reference TRBV18 and TRBJ2-1): NAGVMQNPRHLVRRRGQEARLRCSPMKGHSHVYWYRQLPEEGLKFMVYLQKENIIDESGMPKERFSAEFPKEGPSILRIQQVVRGDSAAYFCASSPTTGASYNEQFFGPGTRLTVL.

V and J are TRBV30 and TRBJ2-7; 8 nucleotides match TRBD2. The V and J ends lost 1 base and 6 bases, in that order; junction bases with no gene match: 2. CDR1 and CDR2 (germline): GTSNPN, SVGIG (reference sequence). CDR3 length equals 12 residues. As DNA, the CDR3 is TGTGCCTGGAGTGAAGCGGGAGTCGAGCAGTACTTC. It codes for CAWSEAGVEQYF.

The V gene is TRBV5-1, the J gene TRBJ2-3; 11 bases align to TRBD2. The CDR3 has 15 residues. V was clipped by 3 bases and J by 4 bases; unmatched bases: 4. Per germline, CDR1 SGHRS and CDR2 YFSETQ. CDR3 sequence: CASSSQGLAADTQYF. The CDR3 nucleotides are TGCGCCAGCAGCTCCCAGGGACTAGCGGCAGATACGCAGTATTTT.

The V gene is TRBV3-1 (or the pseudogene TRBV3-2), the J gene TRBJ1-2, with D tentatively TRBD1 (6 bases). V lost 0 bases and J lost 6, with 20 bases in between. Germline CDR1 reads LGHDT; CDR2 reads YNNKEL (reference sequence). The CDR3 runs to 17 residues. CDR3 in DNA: TGTGCCAGCAGCCAAGATCCGGGGGGCAGGGATGGAAATGGCTACACCTTC. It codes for CASSQDPGGRDGNGYTF.

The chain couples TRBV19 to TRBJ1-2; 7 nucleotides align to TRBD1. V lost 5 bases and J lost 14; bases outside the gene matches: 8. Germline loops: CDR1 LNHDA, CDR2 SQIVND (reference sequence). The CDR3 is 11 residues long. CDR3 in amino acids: CASSYGTENTF. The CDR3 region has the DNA TGTGCCAGTAGTTATGGGACAGAGAATACCTTC.

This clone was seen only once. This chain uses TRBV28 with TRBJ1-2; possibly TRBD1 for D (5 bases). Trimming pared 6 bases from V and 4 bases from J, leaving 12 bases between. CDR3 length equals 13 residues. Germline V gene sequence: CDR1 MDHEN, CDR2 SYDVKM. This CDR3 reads CASRGGTVYGYTF. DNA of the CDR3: TGTGCCAGCAGGGGGGGGACTGTCTATGGCTACACCTTC.